This TCR beta chain was captured by sequencing in a study of memory CD4+ T cells and cytomegalovirus serostatus. Study-level points and caveats: Each of 67 CMV-associated TCRbeta sequences occurred in one to five individuals.

This clone came up a few times. Its antigen remains unidentified. Single viable CD3+CD4+CD8-CD45RO+ cells were sorted as the memory CD4+ T cells. Per the authors' pipeline: After removing out-of-frame reads, approximately 2 million distinct TCRbeta sequences remained. The method was immunoSEQ multiplex PCR; TCRdb's version includes in-frame clones alone and lacks a portion of them. V, J and clone size were drawn from that table, and D and trimming were deduced from the DNA. The table lists tens of thousands of clones, around 80% of them singletons. This clonotype was sampled from an adult in good health and CMV-seronegative. The sample taken for sequencing was memory CD4+ T cells from blood.

The CDR3 sequence: CASSLARGAYNEQFF. The CDR3 region has the DNA TGTGCCAGCAGCTTAGCCAGGGGAGCCTACAATGAGCAGTTCTTC. This chain uses TRBV11-3 with TRBJ2-1, with TRBD1 as a possible D gene (6 bases). The CDR3 extends over 15 amino acids. CDR1 and CDR2 (germline): SGHNT, YENEEA. Trimming removed 1 base from V and 2 bases from J, with 9 bases in between. Drawing the rest from reference TRBV11-3 and TRBJ2-1, the complete variable domain is EAGVVQSPRYKIIEKKQPVAFWCNPISGHNTLYWYLQNLGQGPELLIRYENEEAVDDSQLPKDRFSAERLKGVDSTLKIQPAELGDSAVYLCASSLARGAYNEQFFGPGTRLTVL.